This T cell receptor (beta chain) was observed in a study of blood T cell repertoires in COVID-19. Some clones are missing from TCRdb's copy, which holds only in-frame ones; the method was immunoSEQ multiplex PCR. This table has more than 350,000 clones, around nine tenths appearing once. Trimming stripped 5 bases from V and 7 bases from J, with 9 bases between. The germline V gene has CDR1 MDHEN and CDR2 SYDVKM. This CDR3 has 12 residues. This clone appeared once. The chain joins TRBV28 to TRBJ1-5, with a tentative D call TRBD1 (5 bases). The origin of this receptor is a woman between 45 and 60 years old who had recovered from COVID-19. The specimen sequenced was PBMCs or T cells enriched from blood (not recorded which). The CDR3 reads CASSQGAQPQHF. The CDR3 region has the DNA TGTGCCAGCAGTCAAGGGGCCCAGCCCCAGCATTTT. Full variable domain (missing parts from reference TRBV28 and TRBJ1-5): DVKVTQSSRYLVKRTGEKVFLECVQDMDHENMFWYRQDPGLGLRLIYFSYDVKMKEKGDIPEGYSVSREKKERFSLILESASTNQTSMYLCASSQGAQPQHFGDGTRLSIL.